This TCR beta chain derives from a study of cytomegalovirus exposure and HLA in healthy donors listed by TCRdb under 2017. As for the study more broadly: According to an earlier analysis of several hundred of the donors, about 170 million T cells yielded some 120 million unique TCR beta sequences and approximately 300 Gb of sequence data. An early release that covered fewer than 750 HLA-typed donors contained around 300 gigabases of sequencing data and 70 million to 100 million unique TCR sequences. Among the approximately 430 genotyped donors, about 85% belonged to the genetic ancestry cluster associated with self-reported Caucasian donors. The study aimed to test whether cataloging public T cell receptors could reveal signatures of past pathogen exposure. The study profiled the T cell repertoires of around 700 subjects by immunosequencing and related them to cytomegalovirus serostatus. A separate validation cohort of over a hundred different subjects was used in addition to the 666-subject first cohort. The study combined high-throughput TCR immunosequencing, statistical association of individual TCRs with disease status, and machine learning to predict cytomegalovirus infection status. In a later analysis, previously published TCR beta repertoires from 600 to 850 donors were re-analyzed and high-resolution HLA genotyping was added so that TCR occurrence patterns could be studied. Rather than drawing on any new phenotypic data, the later analysis identified candidate immune exposures from TCR beta sequences and the way those sequences occurred across donors. An earlier analysis of 500 to 750 of the donors applied high-throughput TCR beta sequencing to assess whether each TCR beta V gene segment acted as functional or pseudogenic. Donor age, sex, ethnicity and CMV serostatus were collected together with the repertoire data. In a later genetic analysis, genome-wide SNP genotypes for about three fifths of the roughly 670 donors were used, and that subset was treated as a discovery cohort. All discovery cohort repertoires had been generated on a single sequencing platform. HLA typing covered class I and class II loci at four-digit resolution. The number of donors typed differed by locus, with 629-630 for A, B, C, DRB1 and DQB1, more than 500 for DQA1, under 610 for DPA1, and 450 to 480 for DPB1. Four to six DR-DQ haplotypes were handled as single units for association and clustering, since linkage in the cohort was strong. Among about 400 genotyped donors of the cohort, an average of roughly 230,000 unique TCR beta nucleotide sequences was sequenced per donor, of which 15% to 20% were non-productive. Broader findings and caveats from the paper: According to the authors, the approach could potentially be generalized to other disease states and immunological phenotypes. The only immune exposure information available for the cohort was CMV serostatus. In both the original and validation cohorts, the classifier was reported to diagnose cytomegalovirus status with high specificity and sensitivity. Most TCR sequences were observed very rarely across donors, whereas some public TCRs were present in many individuals. Broadly in line with IMGT annotations, most TCR beta V segments showed up in productive rearrangements about 87% or about 30% of the time in an earlier analysis of some 590 of the donors. Some IMGT-functional V segments, including TRBV6-2 and TRBV6-3, could not be distinguished by the 87-base-pair reads and were therefore excluded. In a later genetic analysis, fewer N-insertions in productive TCRs were reported among donors in an Asian-associated ancestry cluster than the roughly 700-donor mean. The earlier analysis of about 600 of the donors excluded 15 to 20 rarely observed V segments, including chromosome 9 orphons, because counts were too low. The study gave a list of about 150 TCR beta chains associated with cytomegalovirus. HLA typing was unavailable for some donors at each locus, so association tests used only the typed subset. In a later analysis, the rate of TCR association differed among HLA loci, with DRB1 alleles having the most associated TCRs and HLA-C alleles having the fewest. Roughly uniform sequencing depth across donors was assumed in presence/absence analyses, although this assumption may not hold. According to a later analysis, most CMV-associated TCR beta chains appeared to be HLA-restricted, and the HLA associations seemed to be driven largely by CMV exposure. In a later analysis, over 15,000 TCR beta sequences were associated with specific HLA alleles at a false discovery rate of 0.05. According to a later analysis, parvovirus B19, influenza, CMV and Epstein-Barr virus appeared linked to several top co-occurrence clusters. Only TCR beta chains were sequenced in this cohort, and the absence of alpha or paired-chain data limited detectable features. In vitro tests confirmed that a few of the cytomegalovirus-associated TCR beta chains recognize cytomegalovirus antigens. A further reported finding was that TCR beta sequences accurately predicted the HLA-A and HLA-B alleles for most subjects in the first cohort. Correlated functional status among segregating V segments might reflect linkage disequilibrium, but an unknown experimental factor could not be ruled out. An association between a missense DCLRE1C variant and V-gene and J-gene trimming of TCR beta chains was found in a later genetic analysis and replicated in an independent cohort. A cluster of highly shared sequence variants was judged likely to be a technical artifact of the sequencing pipeline. Strong co-occurrence of HLA alleles, especially DR and DQ, made assigning TCR associations to individual alleles difficult. In a later analysis, HLA-associated TCR beta chains showed more clonal expansion and lower generation probabilities than non-associated chains that were equally common.

There are 14 amino acids in the CDR3, from cysteine to phenylalanine inclusive. Just the 42-base CDR3 DNA is kept, in frame starting at base 1. Reading the germline V gene gives CDR1 KGHSH and CDR2 LQKENI. V ends up 3 bases short and J 4 bases short, with an unmatched junction base count of 2. Receptor amplification or capture employed the immunoSEQ multiplex PCR assay. For the multiplex PCR, a mixture combining 60 forward primers for TCR Vbeta segments and 13 reverse primers for TCR Jbeta segments was used. The CDR3 region of rearranged TCR beta genes was amplified from genomic DNA with a multiplex PCR assay. On the Illumina HiSeq System, the amplified TCR beta libraries were sequenced as 87-base-pair reads. As for the authors' bioinformatics: A later analysis counted about 80 million unique TCR beta chains across the roughly 700 repertoires, and some 12 million of these chains were shared by at least two donors. A nearest-neighbor algorithm error-corrected the raw reads and collapsed the reads into unique sequences, merging closely related sequences to remove PCR and sequencing errors. Alignment of CDR3 sequences to IMGT reference sequences was used to assign V, D and J gene segments. For a sequence to be retained, a match of at least six nucleotides was required to both a V gene segment and a J gene segment. Rearrangements were classified as productive when the CDR3 lacked stop codons and remained in frame with V and J, and all other rearrangements were classified as non-productive. CDR3 was defined by IMGT convention, running from the second conserved V-encoded cysteine to the conserved J-encoded phenylalanine. In an earlier analysis of roughly 580 of the donors, sequences lacking an unambiguous match to a single V gene segment were excluded. An earlier analysis of a few hundred of the donors called V segments functional above 56.7% productive rearrangements and segregating when the between-donor standard deviation exceeded 5%. A statistical classification framework was built for diagnosing cytomegalovirus status from the catalog of TCR beta chain sequences. In a later analysis, TCR nucleotide sequences were compared against IMGT/GENE-DB human TR gene sequences so that V and J genes could be assigned. In a later analysis, CDR3 sequences and most-parsimonious VDJ recombination scenarios were assigned using the TCRdist pipeline. In a later analysis, each TCR beta chain was defined by its CDR3 amino acid sequence together with its V-gene family, and reads without a unique V-gene family were excluded. In a later analysis, 500 to 700 highly shared, low-generation-probability nucleotide sequences were removed to address suspected cross-contamination and a sequencing artifact. In a later analysis, a clonal expansion index was calculated for each public chain from normalized within-repertoire ranks of inferred template counts. A later analysis computed generation probabilities with a VDJ recombination model fitted to out-of-frame rearrangements, and checked the results against IGoR. In a later analysis, TCR-TCR, TCR-HLA and TCR-CMV co-occurrence was scored with hypergeometric tests, and a repertoire-size bias correction was applied to TCR pairs. To estimate false discovery rates, a later analysis permuted the HLA or CMV assignments 20 times. In a later analysis, co-occurring TCRs were grouped using DBSCAN, with TCRdist sequence similarity added in when clustering inside HLA-allele-positive subsets. Repertoires with fewer than 30,000 or more than 120,000 public chains, plus five repertoires with anomalous nucleotide sharing, were excluded from co-occurrence clustering. Drawn from immuneACCESS, this table holds only the in-frame rearrangements with V and J called that TCRdb kept. Clones are partly lost; checked studies trace under half to an unresolved V gene and leave the rest unexplained. That table supplies the V and J calls and clone size; D and trimming were determined from the DNA. The sample table contains approximately 140,000 clones; only one count was recorded for roughly 75% of them. The ten largest account for about 3.5% of the sample.

About this clone itself: Its antigen has not been determined. No base qualities exist here, and no much larger clone lies one base off it.

The cohort comprised fewer than 700 healthy bone marrow donors. At the time of sampling, all cohort members were nominally healthy, though unrecorded immune exposures were likely present. The donor was CMV seronegative and belonged to the group of 352 seronegative cohort members. Every donor gave a peripheral blood sample, and the peripheral blood mononuclear cells from that sample were used for TCR beta sequencing. Genomic DNA was extracted from the blood cell samples with the Qiagen DNeasy Blood Extraction Kit. This sequence uses TRBV18 and TRBJ2-1, with TRBD1 identical over 8 junction bases. Sequences were obtained from PBMCs. This clonotype originated in a man in his forties in good health and CMV-seronegative. The CDR3 is CASSPDRVYNEQFF. The sequenced DNA is TGTGCCAGCTCACCGGACAGGGTTTACAATGAGCAGTTCTTC.